This T cell receptor beta chain originates from a study of radiation and T cells in renal cell carcinoma. This clone was seen a single time. Time point reported: blood 2 weeks post-SBRT. As to treatment: 15 Gy SBRT to primary tumor, nephrectomy 4 weeks later. CDR1 is SGHRS and CDR2 is YFSETQ in the germline V gene. Trimming stripped 3 bases from V and 0 bases from J, with 10 bases between. The length of the CDR3 is 15 residues. Profiling relied on immunoSEQ multiplex PCR, and the TCRdb table lists in-frame clones only, not all of them. The sample yields about 130,000 clones, 70% to 90% seen once. The specimen comprised blood, sampled from a patient whose treatment included radiotherapy and nephrectomy. This TCR came from an older woman with renal cell carcinoma. This rearrangement joins TRBV5-1 to TRBJ2-4; no definite D call. CDR3 loop: CASSSGGTAKNIQYF. The CDR3 nucleotides read TGCGCCAGCAGCTCCGGCGGCACAGCCAAAAACATTCAGTACTTC.